The clone carrying this TCR beta chain was detected a few times. Trimming at V came to 3 bases and at J to 1 base, leaving 4 bases not matched to a gene. This CDR3 has 15 amino acids. The germline gives CDR1 SGDLS, CDR2 YYNGEE. Original analysis: Estimates of nucleated cell counts were drawn from the amplification of reference gene primers. Profiled with immunoSEQ multiplex PCR; TCRdb holds only in-frame clones, not every one. V, J and clone size reflect that table, while D and trimming were determined from the DNA. Of over 200,000 clones listed, more than 80% were seen once; the top ten hold roughly 1.2%. The data were obtained in a study of blood T cell repertoires in COVID-19. Study context: The samples span acute and convalescent COVID-19 from the United States, Italy and Spain. Sources were T cells, B-cell-depleted T cells, or PBMCs; the material itself was cDNA or gDNA.

In Seattle, patients joined the study during active infection and were tracked longitudinally. The TCR was taken from a woman aged 30 to 39 with COVID-19, enrolled during active disease. The sequenced material came from peripheral blood. V is TRBV9 and J is TRBJ1-1, with 9 bases lining up with TRBD1. CDR3 nucleotide sequence: TGTGCCAGCAGCGCCTGGACAGGGGCGAACACTGAAGCTTTCTTT. This encodes CASSAWTGANTEAFF.